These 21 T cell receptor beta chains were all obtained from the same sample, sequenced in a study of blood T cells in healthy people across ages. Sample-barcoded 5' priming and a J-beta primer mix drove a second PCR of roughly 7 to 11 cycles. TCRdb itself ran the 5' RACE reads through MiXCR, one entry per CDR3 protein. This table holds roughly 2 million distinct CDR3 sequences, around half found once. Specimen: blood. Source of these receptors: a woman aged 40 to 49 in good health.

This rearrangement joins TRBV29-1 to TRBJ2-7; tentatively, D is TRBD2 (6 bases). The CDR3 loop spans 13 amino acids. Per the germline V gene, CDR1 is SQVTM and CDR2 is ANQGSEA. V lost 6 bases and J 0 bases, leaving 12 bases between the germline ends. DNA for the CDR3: TGCAGCGTCTTGGGGGGAAGCTCCTACGAGCAGTACTTC. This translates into CSVLGGSSYEQYF.

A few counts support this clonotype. In DNA, the CDR3 is TGTGCCAGCAGCCCCATTTGGGGCCCCCAAGAGACCCAGTACTTC. Translated: CASSPIWGPQETQYF. This rearrangement joins TRBV13 to TRBJ2-5; tentatively, D is TRBD1 (5 bases). This CDR3 is built from 15 residues. CDR1 and CDR2 from the germline V gene are PRHDT and FYEKMQ (reference sequence). Trimming stripped 5 bases from V and 1 base from J, with 14 bases between.

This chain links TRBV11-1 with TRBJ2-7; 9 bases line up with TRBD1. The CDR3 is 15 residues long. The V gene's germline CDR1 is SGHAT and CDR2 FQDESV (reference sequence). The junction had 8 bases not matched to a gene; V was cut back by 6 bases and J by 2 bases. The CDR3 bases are TGTGCCAGCAGTCCGGACAGGGGCGTCACCTACGAGCAGTACTTC. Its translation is CASSPDRGVTYEQYF.

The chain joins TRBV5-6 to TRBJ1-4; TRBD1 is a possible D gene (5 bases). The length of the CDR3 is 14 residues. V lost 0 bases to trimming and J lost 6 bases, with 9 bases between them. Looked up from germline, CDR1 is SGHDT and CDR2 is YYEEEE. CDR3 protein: CASSLGRVDEKLFF. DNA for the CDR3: TGTGCCAGCAGCTTGGGCAGGGTAGATGAAAAACTGTTTTTT. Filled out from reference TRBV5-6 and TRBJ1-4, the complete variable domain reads DAGVTQSPTHLIKTRGQQVTLRCSPKSGHDTVSWYQQALGQGPQFIFQYYEEEERQRGNFPDRFSGHQFPNYSSELNVNALLLGDSALYLCASSLGRVDEKLFFGSGTQLSVL.

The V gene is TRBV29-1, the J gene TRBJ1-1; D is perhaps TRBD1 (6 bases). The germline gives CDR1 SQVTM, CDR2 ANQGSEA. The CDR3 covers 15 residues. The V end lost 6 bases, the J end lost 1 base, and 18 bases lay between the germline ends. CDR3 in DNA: TGCAGCGTGGATGGGACAATTGAGAGGAACACTGAAGCTTTCTTT. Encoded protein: CSVDGTIERNTEAFF. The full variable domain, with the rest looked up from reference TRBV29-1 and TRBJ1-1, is SAVISQKPSRDICQRGTSLTIQCQVDSQVTMMFWYRQQPGQSLTLIATANQGSEATYESGFVIDKFPISRPNLTFSTLTVSNMSPEDSSIYLCSVDGTIERNTEAFFGQGTRLTVV.

CDR3 DNA sequence: TGTGCCGGCAACGGGGCCTACGAGCAGTACTTC. Translated, it gives CAGNGAYEQYF. The J gene is TRBJ2-7, the V gene TRBV6-2 or TRBV6-3, with D perhaps matching TRBD2 (5 bases). Trimming shortened V by 11 bases and J by 2 bases, and 10 bases separated the two germline ends. Germline values: CDR1 MNHEY, CDR2 SVGEGT. This CDR3 spans 11 amino acids.

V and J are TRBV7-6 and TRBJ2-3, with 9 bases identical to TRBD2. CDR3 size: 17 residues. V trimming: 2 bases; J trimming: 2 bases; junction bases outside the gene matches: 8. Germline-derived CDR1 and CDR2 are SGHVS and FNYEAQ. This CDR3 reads CASSLSPSGASTDTQYF. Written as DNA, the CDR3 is TGTGCCAGCAGCTTAAGTCCTAGCGGGGCCTCCACAGATACGCAGTATTTT.

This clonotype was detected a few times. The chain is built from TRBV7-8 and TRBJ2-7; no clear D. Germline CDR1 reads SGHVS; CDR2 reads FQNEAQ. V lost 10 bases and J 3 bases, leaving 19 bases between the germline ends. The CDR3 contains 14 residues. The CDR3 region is CATRQGLEIYEQYF. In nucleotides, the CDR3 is TGTGCCACCCGCCAAGGTCTAGAGATCTACGAGCAGTACTTC.

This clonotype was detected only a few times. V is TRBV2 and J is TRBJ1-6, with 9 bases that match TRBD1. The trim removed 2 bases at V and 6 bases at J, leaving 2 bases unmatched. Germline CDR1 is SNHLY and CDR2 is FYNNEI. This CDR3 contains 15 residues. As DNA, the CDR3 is TGTGCCAGCAGTGAATGGGACAGGGCTAATTCACCCCTCCACTTT. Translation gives CASSEWDRANSPLHF.

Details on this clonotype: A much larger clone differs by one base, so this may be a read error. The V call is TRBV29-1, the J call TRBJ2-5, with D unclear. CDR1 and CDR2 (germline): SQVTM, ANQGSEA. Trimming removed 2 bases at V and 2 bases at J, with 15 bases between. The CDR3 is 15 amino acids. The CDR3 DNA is TGCAGCGTTGAAAGGTGGGCGCGACGGCAAGAGACCCAGTACTTC. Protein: CSVERWARRQETQYF.

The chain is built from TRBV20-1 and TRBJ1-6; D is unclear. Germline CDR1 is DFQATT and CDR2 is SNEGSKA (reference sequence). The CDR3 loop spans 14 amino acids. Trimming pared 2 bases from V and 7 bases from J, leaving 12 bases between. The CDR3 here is CSARSGFPNSPLHF. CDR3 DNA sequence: TGCAGTGCTAGATCTGGTTTCCCCAATTCACCCCTCCACTTT.

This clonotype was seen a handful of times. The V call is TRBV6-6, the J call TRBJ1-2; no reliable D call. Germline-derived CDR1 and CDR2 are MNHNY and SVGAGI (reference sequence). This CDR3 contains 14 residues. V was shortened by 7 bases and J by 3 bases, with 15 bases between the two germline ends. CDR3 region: CASIYGSPDYGYTF. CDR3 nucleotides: TGTGCCAGCATCTACGGTTCGCCTGACTATGGCTACACCTTC.

The CDR3 region is CASSKGVTWETQYF. The CDR3 region has the DNA TGTGCCAGCAGCAAGGGGGTGACATGGGAGACCCAGTACTTC. The chain links TRBV7-9 to TRBJ2-5, with D tentatively TRBD1 (6 bases). Looked up from germline, CDR1 is SEHNR and CDR2 is FQNEAQ (reference sequence). The CDR3 covers 14 residues. Trimming cost V 5 bases and J 5 bases, with 15 bases left between them. Combining the CDR3 with reference TRBV7-9 and TRBJ2-5 gives the whole variable domain DTGVSQNPRHKITKRGQNVTFRCDPISEHNRLYWYRQTLGQGPEFLTYFQNEAQLEKSRLLSDRFSAERPKGSFSTLEIQRTEQGDSAMYLCASSKGVTWETQYFGPGTRLLVL.

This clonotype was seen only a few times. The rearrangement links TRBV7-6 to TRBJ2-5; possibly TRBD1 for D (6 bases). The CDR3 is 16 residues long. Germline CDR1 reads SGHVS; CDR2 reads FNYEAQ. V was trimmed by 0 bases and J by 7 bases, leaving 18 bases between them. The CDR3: CASSLARQGTWGTQYF. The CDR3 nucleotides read TGTGCCAGCAGCTTAGCGCGCCAGGGGACGTGGGGGACCCAGTACTTC. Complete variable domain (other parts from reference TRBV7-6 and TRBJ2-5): GAGVSQSPRYKVTKRGQDVALRCDPISGHVSLYWYRQALGQGPEFLTYFNYEAQQDKSGLPNDRFSAERPEGSISTLTIQRTEQRDSAMYRCASSLARQGTWGTQYFGPGTRLLVL.

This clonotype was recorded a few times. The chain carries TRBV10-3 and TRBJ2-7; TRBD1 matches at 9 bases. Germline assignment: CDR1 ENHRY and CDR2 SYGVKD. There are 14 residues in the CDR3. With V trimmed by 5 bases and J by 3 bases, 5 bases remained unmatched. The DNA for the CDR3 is TGTGCCATCAGTACGGACAGGGGAAGCTACGAGCAGTACTTC. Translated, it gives CAISTDRGSYEQYF.

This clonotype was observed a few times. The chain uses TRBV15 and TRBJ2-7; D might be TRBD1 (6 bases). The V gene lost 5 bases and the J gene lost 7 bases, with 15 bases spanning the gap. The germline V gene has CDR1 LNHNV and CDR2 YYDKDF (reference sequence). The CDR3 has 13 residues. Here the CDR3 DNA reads TGTGCCACCAGCGGGCACAGGGTTGGTGAGCAGTACTTC. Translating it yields CATSGHRVGEQYF.

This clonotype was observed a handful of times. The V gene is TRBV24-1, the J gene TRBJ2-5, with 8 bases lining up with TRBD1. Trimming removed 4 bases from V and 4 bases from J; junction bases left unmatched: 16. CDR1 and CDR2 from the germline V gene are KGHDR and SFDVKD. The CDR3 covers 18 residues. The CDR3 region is CATSEGVGTGWDGETQYF. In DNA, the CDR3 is TGTGCCACCAGTGAAGGTGTCGGGACAGGATGGGATGGAGAGACCCAGTACTTC.

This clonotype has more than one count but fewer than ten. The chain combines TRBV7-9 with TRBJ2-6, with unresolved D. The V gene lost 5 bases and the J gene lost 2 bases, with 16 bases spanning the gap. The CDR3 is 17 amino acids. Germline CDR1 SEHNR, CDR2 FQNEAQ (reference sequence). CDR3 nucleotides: TGTGCCAGCAGCCATCTTGCCGGAGCCCCTGGGGCCAACGTCCTGACTTTC. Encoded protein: CASSHLAGAPGANVLTF. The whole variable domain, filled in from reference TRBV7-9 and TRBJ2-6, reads DTGVSQNPRHKITKRGQNVTFRCDPISEHNRLYWYRQTLGQGPEFLTYFQNEAQLEKSRLLSDRFSAERPKGSFSTLEIQRTEQGDSAMYLCASSHLAGAPGANVLTFGAGSRLTVL.

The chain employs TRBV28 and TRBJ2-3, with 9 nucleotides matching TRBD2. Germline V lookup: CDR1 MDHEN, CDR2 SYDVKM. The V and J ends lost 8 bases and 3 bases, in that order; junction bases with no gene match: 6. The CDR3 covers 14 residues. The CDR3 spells CASQSGGSTDTQYF. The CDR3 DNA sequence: TGTGCCAGCCAAAGCGGGGGGAGTACAGATACGCAGTATTTT.

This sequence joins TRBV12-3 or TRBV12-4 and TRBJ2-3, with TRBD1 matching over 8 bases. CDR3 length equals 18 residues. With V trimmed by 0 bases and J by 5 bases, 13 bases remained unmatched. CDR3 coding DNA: TGTGCCAGCAGTTTAGCACCTCAGGGGGCGCGGTTCGGAGATACGCAGTATTTT. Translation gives CASSLAPQGARFGDTQYF.

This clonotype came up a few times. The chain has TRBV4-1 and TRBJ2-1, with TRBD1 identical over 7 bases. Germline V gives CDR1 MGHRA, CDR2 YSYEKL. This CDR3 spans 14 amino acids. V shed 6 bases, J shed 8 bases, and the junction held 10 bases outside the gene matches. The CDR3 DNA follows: TGCGCCAGCAGTGTAATAGGGGGCGGTTATGAGCAGTTCTTC. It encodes CASSVIGGGYEQFF.